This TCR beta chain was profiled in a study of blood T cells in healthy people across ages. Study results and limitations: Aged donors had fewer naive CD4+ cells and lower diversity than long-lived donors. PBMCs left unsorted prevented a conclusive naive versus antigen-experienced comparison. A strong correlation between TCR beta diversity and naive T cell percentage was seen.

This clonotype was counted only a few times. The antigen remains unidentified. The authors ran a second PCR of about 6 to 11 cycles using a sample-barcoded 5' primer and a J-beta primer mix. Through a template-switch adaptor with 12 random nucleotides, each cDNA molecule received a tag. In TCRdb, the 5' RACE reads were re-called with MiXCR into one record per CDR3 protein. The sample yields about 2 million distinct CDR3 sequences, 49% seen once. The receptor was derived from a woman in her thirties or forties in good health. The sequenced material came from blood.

CDR3 sequence: CASSPGGFNQPQHF. The CDR3, as DNA: TGTGCCAGCAGCCCCGGCGGATTTAATCAGCCCCAGCATTTT. The chain has TRBV6-6 and TRBJ1-5; unclear D gene. Trimming took 6 bases from V and 4 from J, leaving 13 bases between them. Germline V gives CDR1 MNHNY, CDR2 SVGAGI (reference sequence). The CDR3 is 14 amino acids.